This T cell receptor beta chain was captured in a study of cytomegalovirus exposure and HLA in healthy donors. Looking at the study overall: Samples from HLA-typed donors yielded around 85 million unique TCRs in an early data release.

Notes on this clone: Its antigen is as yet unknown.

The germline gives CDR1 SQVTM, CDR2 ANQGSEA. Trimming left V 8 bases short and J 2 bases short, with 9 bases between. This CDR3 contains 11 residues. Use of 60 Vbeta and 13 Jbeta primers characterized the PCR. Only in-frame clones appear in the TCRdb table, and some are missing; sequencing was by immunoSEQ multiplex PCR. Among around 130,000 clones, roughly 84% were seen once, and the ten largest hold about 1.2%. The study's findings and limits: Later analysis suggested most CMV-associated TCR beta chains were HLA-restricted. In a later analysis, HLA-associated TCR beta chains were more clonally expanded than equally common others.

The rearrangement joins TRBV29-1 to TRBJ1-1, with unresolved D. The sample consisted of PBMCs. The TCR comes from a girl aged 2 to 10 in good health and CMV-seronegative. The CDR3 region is CSLGRNTEAFF. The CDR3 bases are TGCAGCCTGGGCAGAAACACTGAAGCTTTCTTT. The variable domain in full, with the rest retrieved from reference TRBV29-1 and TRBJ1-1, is SAVISQKPSRDICQRGTSLTIQCQVDSQVTMMFWYRQQPGQSLTLIATANQGSEATYESGFVIDKFPISRPNLTFSTLTVSNMSPEDSSIYLCSLGRNTEAFFGQGTRLTVV.